The source of this T cell receptor (beta chain) is a study of identical twins. CDR1 LGHDT and CDR2 YNNKEL come from the germline V gene (reference sequence). The CDR3 extends over 16 amino acids. V lost 3 bases, J lost 0 bases, and 13 bases lay in between. Carrying unique molecular identifiers, the cDNA also gained a universal primer site through template switching. TCRdb reprocessed the 5' RACE reads with MiXCR, giving one entry per CDR3 protein. The sample holds a few hundred thousand distinct CDR3 sequences; roughly 9.9% are singletons and the top ten take around 3.1%. Findings and caveats of the study: Abundant cord blood beta clonotypes carried fewer insertions; memory repertoires showed none. Out-of-frame sharing of TCR alpha in monozygotic twins was underestimated by models.

This clonotype was seen repeatedly, ten times or more. What it binds is unknown. The same sample was also studied in work on yellow fever vaccine responses in identical twins. That paper notes: Twin vaccine T cell responses reportedly seemed partly convergent, partly personalized.

This sequence was found in a young woman in good health. The source material was PBMCs. The V call is TRBV3-1, the J call TRBJ2-3; D possibly corresponds to TRBD1 (6 bases). CDR3 protein: CASSQLGGGSTDTQYF. CDR3 DNA sequence: TGTGCCAGCAGCCAGCTTGGGGGCGGCAGCACAGATACGCAGTATTTT.